Following are 10 T cell receptor beta chains from one sample sequenced in a study of cytomegalovirus exposure and HLA in healthy donors. The PCR was carried out with 60 Vbeta primers and 13 Jbeta primers. Assay used: immunoSEQ multiplex PCR; TCRdb lists only in-frame clones, some missing. The sample yields 100,000 to 150,000 clones, of which the top ten take up more than 0.8%. Specimen: PBMCs. These receptors all stem from a man younger than 35 in good health and CMV-seronegative.

The rearrangement links TRBV15 to TRBJ1-2; the D is unclear. Trimming removed 0 bases at V and 3 bases at J, with 2 bases between. The CDR3 length is 12 residues. CDR1 is LNHNV, CDR2 YYDKDF, per germline (reference sequence). The CDR3 protein is CATSRDDYGYTF. The CDR3 coding sequence is TGTGCCACCAGCAGAGACGACTATGGCTACACCTTC.

This chain joins TRBV30 and TRBJ2-2; 7 positions agree with TRBD2. With V trimmed by 7 bases and J by 7 bases, 12 bases remained unmatched. CDR3 length equals 14 residues. Germline CDR1 reads GTSNPN; CDR2 reads SVGIG (reference sequence). CDR3 bases: TGTGCCTCCCCCCAGCGGGATAGGATCGGGGAGCTGTTTTTT. Encoded protein: CASPQRDRIGELFF.

The chain combines TRBV25-1 with TRBJ1-2; unclear D gene. V was cut by 3 bases and J by 8 bases, with 7 bases left in between. Germline loops: CDR1 MGHDK, CDR2 SYGVNS. The CDR3 is 11 residues long. CDR3 residues: CASSDLRGYTF. The CDR3 nucleotides are TGTGCCAGCAGTGACCTCAGGGGCTACACCTTC.

The chain joins TRBV9 to TRBJ2-3; TRBD2 matches at 8 bases. V lost 4 bases to trimming and J lost 1 base; unmatched junction nucleotides: 8. The CDR3 runs to 16 residues. Per the germline V gene, CDR1 is SGDLS and CDR2 is YYNGEE. The CDR3 protein is CASSIRAGVGTDTQYF. CDR3 DNA: TGTGCCAGCAGCATACGAGCGGGAGTGGGCACAGATACGCAGTATTTT. The whole variable domain, remainder taken from reference TRBV9 and TRBJ2-3, is DSGVTQTPKHLITATGQRVTLRCSPRSGDLSVYWYQQSLDQGLQFLIQYYNGEERAKGNILERFSAQQFPDLHSELNLSSLELGDSALYFCASSIRAGVGTDTQYFGPGTRLTVL.

The rearrangement uses TRBV4-1 and TRBJ1-2, with a possible D match to TRBD1 (5 bases). Germline V CDR1 and CDR2: MGHRA, YSYEKL. The CDR3 runs to 14 residues. V lost 0 bases and J lost 5, with 10 bases in between. CDR3 residues: CASSQEAGRYGYTF. CDR3 sequence (DNA): TGCGCCAGCAGCCAAGAAGCAGGGCGATATGGCTACACCTTC.

The CDR3 protein is CASSTRGRIMNTEAFF. The CDR3 nucleotides are TGTGCCAGTAGTACCAGGGGGCGGATCATGAACACTGAAGCTTTCTTT. V gene TRBV19 combines with J gene TRBJ1-1; TRBD1 matches at 8 bases. With V trimmed by 4 bases and J by 0 bases, 7 bases remained unmatched. Germline V gene sequence: CDR1 LNHDA, CDR2 SQIVND (reference sequence). The CDR3 length is 16 residues. The entire variable domain, with the rest obtained from reference TRBV19 and TRBJ1-1, is as follows: DGGITQSPKYLFRKEGQNVTLSCEQNLNHDAMYWYRQDPGQGLRLIYYSQIVNDFQKGDIAEGYSVSREKKESFPLTVTSAQKNPTAFYLCASSTRGRIMNTEAFFGQGTRLTVV.

The rearrangement joins TRBV5-1 to TRBJ1-2; 8 bases match TRBD1. Germline CDR1 and CDR2: SGHRS and YFSETQ. With 5 bases clipped from V and 6 bases from J, the junction kept 9 bases outside the gene matches. This CDR3 region has 14 residues. The CDR3 is CASSIDRGFDGYTF. Written as DNA, the CDR3 is TGCGCCAGCAGTATCGACAGGGGTTTCGATGGCTACACCTTC.

The chain carries TRBV18 and TRBJ1-2; TRBD1 agrees at 7 bases. The germline gives CDR1 KGHSH, CDR2 LQKENI. V was clipped by 1 base and J by 3 bases; unmatched bases: 8. This CDR3 is 16 amino acids long. The CDR3 DNA sequence: TGTGCCAGCTCACCACGTAACAGGGGAACTGACTATGGCTACACCTTC. It is translated as CASSPRNRGTDYGYTF. Variable domain in full (rest from reference TRBV18 and TRBJ1-2): NAGVMQNPRHLVRRRGQEARLRCSPMKGHSHVYWYRQLPEEGLKFMVYLQKENIIDESGMPKERFSAEFPKEGPSILRIQQVVRGDSAAYFCASSPRNRGTDYGYTFGSGTRLTVV.

The J gene is TRBJ2-7, the V gene TRBV7-2; TRBD2 matches 7 bases. V trimming: 5 bases; J trimming: 2 bases; junction bases outside the gene matches: 3. The CDR3 totals 13 residues. Germline V gene data show CDR1 as SGHTA and CDR2 as FQGNSA. The CDR3 bases are TGTGCCAGCAGCCTTAGCGGGCCCTACGAGCAGTACTTC. Translating it yields CASSLSGPYEQYF.

V gene TRBV29-1 combines with J gene TRBJ1-1, with 8 bases identical to TRBD1. This CDR3 contains 14 residues. With 2 bases clipped from V and 6 bases from J, the junction kept 8 bases outside the gene matches. Germline V gene sequence: CDR1 SQVTM, CDR2 ANQGSEA. As DNA, the CDR3 is TGCAGCGTTGAACTACGGACAGGGTACGCTGAAGCTTTCTTT. It translates to CSVELRTGYAEAFF.